This T cell receptor (beta chain) was captured by sequencing in a study of blood T cell repertoires in COVID-19. Germline assignment: CDR1 ENHRY and CDR2 SYGVKD. The V end was cut by 4 bases, the J end by 8 bases, with 15 bases between. The CDR3 spans 13 residues. Using immunoSEQ multiplex PCR, the repertoire was profiled, and TCRdb retains in-frame clones only, with some absent. Here the sample spans 200,000 to 300,000 clones, about 91% being singletons. This clone was counted only a few times. The receptor was isolated from a middle-aged woman with acute COVID-19. The V call is TRBV10-3, the J call TRBJ2-7, with D perhaps matching TRBD1 (6 bases). Sequencing was performed on PBMCs or T cells enriched from blood (not recorded which). The CDR3 DNA is TGTGCCATCAGTGCCTCAACAGGGTACAAGCAGTACGTC. It translates to CAISASTGYKQYV.